A selection of T cell receptor beta chains follows, all from one sample in a study of human T cells and chemical hapten exposure. TCRdb passed the RACE reads through MiXCR, listing each CDR3 protein once. Of approximately 68,000 distinct CDR3 sequences detected, 8.5% appear once; the ten largest clones hold roughly 3.8%. Sequencing was performed on whole blood, taken in connection with sensitization to the hapten diphenylcyclopropenone (DPC). Receptor source: a woman aged 45 to 65 with alopecia areata. Some clones in this sample may be carry-over from other donors' samples. Each CDR3 is given with its conserved first and last residue. A D gene is named only where the DNA matches it firmly. Not every row has a clone size; where given, it reads once, few, many or a size class.

clone size	D gene	J gene	V gene	CDR3 DNA	CDR3 protein
.	.	TRBJ2-4	TRBV7-9	TGTGCCAGCAGCAAGACGTTTGGAGGGGGCGGCATTCAGTACTTC	CASSKTFGGGGIQYF
few	.	TRBJ2-5	TRBV4-3	TGCGCCAGCAGCCAATGGGATCAGCGGGTGGAAGAGACCCAGTACTTC	CASSQWDQRVEETQYF
few	.	TRBJ1-1	TRBV27	TGTGCCAGCAGTTCAATTGGGCCGAGTGGGGGCTACACTGAAGCTTTCTTT	CASSSIGPSGGYTEAFF
many	TRBD2	TRBJ2-3	TRBV20-1	TGCAGTGCCCACTTTGAGACTAGCGGTCCCGATACGCAGTATTTT	CSAHFETSGPDTQYF
.	.	TRBJ1-1	TRBV2	TGTGCCAGCGAGGGGACTGAAGCTTTCTTT	CASEGTEAFF
few	.	TRBJ1-1	TRBV4-1	TGCGCCAGCAGCCAGATCCCGGTGGGGGGTCAGAAGGCTTTCTTT	CASSQIPVGGQKAFF
few	TRBD2	TRBJ2-1	TRBV29-1	TGCAGCGTTGCCGGGACTAGTTCCTACAATGAGCAGTTCTTC	CSVAGTSSYNEQFF
.	.	TRBJ2-5	TRBV4-2	TGTGCCAGCAGCCAAGATGGAAGCGCCGTCCAAGAGACCCAGTACTTC	CASSQDGSAVQETQYF
once	TRBD2	TRBJ2-3	TRBV6-6	TGTGCCAGCACTTCTACCCCTCTAGCGGTTATGACAGATACGCAGTATTTT	CASTSTPLAVMTDTQYF
few	TRBD2	TRBJ2-1	TRBV27	TGTGCCAGCAGTTTGCTAGCGGGGGGGCCTGAGCAGTTCTTC	CASSLLAGGPEQFF
.	.	TRBJ2-1	TRBV9	TGTGCCAGCAGCGTAGAAACAGCCACTGAGCAGTTCTTC	CASSVETATEQFF
.	TRBD1	TRBJ2-7	TRBV27	TGTGCCAGCAGTGCCCGGGACAGACTGGGGGAATACGAGCAGTACTTC	CASSARDRLGEYEQYF
many	.	TRBJ1-1	TRBV12-3/TRBV12-4	TGTGCCAGCAGTTTCGGGTTGAACACTGAAGCTTTCTTT	CASSFGLNTEAFF
few	.	TRBJ1-1	TRBV20-1	TGCAGTGCTCACGGAGAGGGCACTGAAGCTTTCTTT	CSAHGEGTEAFF
.	.	TRBJ2-1	TRBV28	TGTGCCAGCCGGTCTAGCTCCTACAATGAGCAGTTCTTC	CASRSSSYNEQFF
many	.	TRBJ1-4	TRBV6-5	TGTGCCAGCAGTTACTCCCAGGGCGGGGGTGAAAAACTGTTTTTT	CASSYSQGGGEKLFF
.	.	TRBJ2-7	TRBV7-2	TGTGCCAGCAGCTTGTACTCCTTCTACGAGCAGTACTTC	CASSLYSFYEQYF
.	TRBD1	TRBJ2-7	TRBV20-1	TGCAGTGCCATGGACAGGGGGCACTACGAGCAGTACTTC	CSAMDRGHYEQYF
.	.	TRBJ1-5	TRBV7-2	TGTGCCAGCAGCTTAGATGTAGGGGGCAATCAGCCCCAGCATTTT	CASSLDVGGNQPQHF
few	.	TRBJ2-7	TRBV7-2	TGTGCCAGCAGCTTGGGGTACTCCTACGAGCAGTACTTC	CASSLGYSYEQYF
.	.	TRBJ2-7	TRBV20-1	TGCAGTGCTAGCGACAGGTTTACCTACGAGCAGTACTTC	CSASDRFTYEQYF
.	.	TRBJ1-5	TRBV28	TGTGCCAGCAGTTCCCCTCGGAGCAATCAGCCCCAGCATTTT	CASSSPRSNQPQHF
many	.	TRBJ2-1	TRBV28	TGTGCCAGCGGATACAGGGCCGCCAATGAGCAGTTCTTC	CASGYRAANEQFF
many	.	TRBJ2-3	TRBV10-3	TGTGCCATCAGTGCGGGGTCTCGCACAGATACGCAGTATTTT	CAISAGSRTDTQYF
.	TRBD1	TRBJ2-7	TRBV18	TGTGCCAGCTCAAGGGACAGACAGACCTACGAGCAGTACTTC	CASSRDRQTYEQYF
many	.	TRBJ2-7	TRBV4-1	TGCGCCAGCAGCAAACGGACACCTACCTACGAGCAGTACTTC	CASSKRTPTYEQYF
.	.	TRBJ1-1	TRBV6-2/TRBV6-3	TGTGCCAGCAGTTACTCGACTCGAACGGCTGAAGCTTTCTTT	CASSYSTRTAEAFF
few	TRBD2	TRBJ2-1	TRBV3-1	TGTGCCAGCCGTTCACTAGCGGGGGGGCTCGAGCAGTTCTTC	CASRSLAGGLEQFF
many	TRBD1	TRBJ1-1	TRBV5-4	TGTGCCAGCAGTCTCGGACAGGGGGTGGCGGACACTGAAGCTTTCTTT	CASSLGQGVADTEAFF
.	.	TRBJ1-5	TRBV2	TGTGCCAGCAGTGAACCGGGAGCCAATCAGCCCCAGCATTTT	CASSEPGANQPQHF
.	.	TRBJ1-6	TRBV3-1	TGTGCCAGCAGCCAAGTAGGTCAGGGGATTAATTCACCCCTCCACTTT	CASSQVGQGINSPLHF
.	TRBD1	TRBJ1-6	TRBV12-3/TRBV12-4	TGTGCCAGCAGTCTAAGAGGGGGCCGGAATTCACCCCTCCACTTT	CASSLRGGRNSPLHF
many	.	TRBJ2-2	TRBV29-1	TGCAGCGTTTCTAATCCGGGTGAGAGGACCGGGGAGCTGTTTTTT	CSVSNPGERTGELFF
.	TRBD1	TRBJ2-2	TRBV20-1	TGCAGTGCGTCCGACAGGGGATCAACCGGGGAGCTGTTTTTT	CSASDRGSTGELFF
few	.	TRBJ1-1	TRBV4-2	TGTGCCAGCAGCCACGGCCGAGGCCCATTGACTGAAGCTTTCTTT	CASSHGRGPLTEAFF
few	.	TRBJ1-4	TRBV7-6	TGTGCCAGCAGCTTAGACAAAGCTAATGAAAAACTGTTTTTT	CASSLDKANEKLFF
.	.	TRBJ1-4	TRBV5-1	TGCGCCAGCAGCTTTCGACAGTCAACTAATGAAAAACTGTTTTTT	CASSFRQSTNEKLFF
.	.	TRBJ1-3	TRBV18	TGTGCCAGCCGCTTAACCGGGAACTCTGGAAACACCATATATTTT	CASRLTGNSGNTIYF
.	.	TRBJ2-6	TRBV7-6	TGTGCCAGCAGCGTAGCAGGGGACCTCTCTGGGGCCAACGTCCTGACTTTC	CASSVAGDLSGANVLTF
few	.	TRBJ2-3	TRBV29-1	TGCAGCTACCGGGGCCCGAACACAGATACGCAGTATTTT	CSYRGPNTDTQYF
.	TRBD1	TRBJ2-7	TRBV10-3	TGTGCCATCAGTCTGGACAGGTCCCCCTACGAGCAGTACTTC	CAISLDRSPYEQYF
few	TRBD2	TRBJ2-1	TRBV27	TGTGCCAGCAGTTTATTACTAGCGGGTGAGCAGTTCTTC	CASSLLLAGEQFF
many	.	TRBJ1-3	TRBV5-1	TGCGCCAGCAGCTTAGGAGGAAACACCATATATTTT	CASSLGGNTIYF
.	TRBD1	TRBJ2-5	TRBV7-9	TGTGCCAGCAGTATAGCTCCGACAGGGGCCTTACAAGAGACCCAGTACTTC	CASSIAPTGALQETQYF
many	TRBD1	TRBJ1-2	TRBV6-1	TGTGCCAGCAGTGTAGCAGGACAGGGGAGCTATGGCTACACCTTC	CASSVAGQGSYGYTF